A single sample is the source of the 20 T cell receptor beta chains below, sequenced in a study of blood T cells in healthy people across ages (dated by TCRdb to the mid-2010s). Library preparation used 5' RACE. Sequencing was performed on an Illumina HiSeq 2500. A second 7 to 11 cycle PCR used a sample-barcoded 5' primer and a J-beta primer mix. The public reads were quality trimmed at Q25 with fastp and then assembled into clones with MiXCR by TCRdb, keeping productive beta chains. Entries are consolidated by CDR3 protein sequence, retaining the most common genes and DNA. Within this sample are more than 500,000 distinct CDR3 sequences, with approximately 27% of them counted one time only. The ten largest make up 15% to 20% of the sample. What was sequenced was blood. The source of these receptors is a woman aged 70-85 years in good health.

This clonotype was seen a handful of times. A much larger clonotype is one base distant, so this may be a read error. The chain couples TRBV18 to TRBJ1-2, with 9 bases that match TRBD1. V lost 6 bases, J lost 2 bases, and 4 bases stayed unmatched. Germline-derived CDR1 and CDR2 are KGHSH and LQKENI. The CDR3 is 14 amino acids. CDR3 in DNA: TGTGCCAGCTCCGGGACAGGGACCAACTATGGCTACACCTTC. It encodes CASSGTGTNYGYTF.

This rearrangement joins TRBV24-1 to TRBJ2-2; 10 nucleotides align to TRBD2. With 4 bases clipped from V and 4 bases from J, the junction kept 5 bases outside the gene matches. CDR3 length: 16 residues. Germline V CDR1 and CDR2: KGHDR, SFDVKD. CDR3 coding DNA: TGTGCCACCAGTGACCCTACTAGCGGGGCCACCGGGGAGCTGTTTTTT. Translating it yields CATSDPTSGATGELFF.

This clonotype was seen a few times. The V and J genes are TRBV12-5 and TRBJ2-1; the D gene is possibly TRBD1 (5 bases). With 3 bases removed from V and 2 bases from J, the gap between germline ends came to 14 bases. The CDR3 has 16 residues. Looked up from germline, CDR1 is LGHNT and CDR2 is FRNRAP. CDR3 protein: CASGLDGNRPYNEQFF. CDR3 DNA: TGTGCTAGTGGTTTAGATGGAAACAGGCCCTACAATGAGCAGTTCTTC.

The chain links TRBV28 to TRBJ1-1; D not certain. The length of the CDR3 is 12 residues. V was shortened by 2 bases and J by 10 bases, with 11 bases between the two germline ends. Germline CDR1 reads MDHEN; CDR2 reads SYDVKM. CDR3 in DNA: TGTGCCAGCAGTTTAATGGATTGGGGAGCTTTCTTT. Amino acid sequence: CASSLMDWGAFF.

This clonotype has a handful of counts. The chain combines TRBV29-1 with TRBJ2-5; 7 bases agree with TRBD1. V trimming: 6 bases; J trimming: 2 bases; junction bases outside the gene matches: 12. The CDR3 is 15 amino acids. CDR1 and CDR2 (germline): SQVTM, ANQGSEA. The CDR3, as DNA: TGCAGCGTGGTTCCTCTACAGGGGCCGCAAGAGACCCAGTACTTC. Amino acids: CSVVPLQGPQETQYF.

CDR3 in DNA: TGTGCCAGCAGCCAACAACTTAGCGGGGGGTACTCCTACAATGAGCAGTTCTTC. Amino acids: CASSQQLSGGYSYNEQFF. The rearrangement joins TRBV4-2 to TRBJ2-1; 10 bases are shared with TRBD2. The length of the CDR3 is 18 residues. Losses at the gene ends were 2 bases for V and 0 bases for J; bases not matched to a gene: 7. Germline V gene lookup returns CDR1 LGHNA and CDR2 YNFKEQ.

This clonotype was counted between two and nine times. The chain is built from TRBV20-1 and TRBJ2-1; unclear D gene. V lost 6 bases to trimming and J lost 9 bases, with 9 bases between them. The CDR3 is 10 amino acids. CDR1 is DFQATT, CDR2 SNEGSKA, per germline (reference sequence). The CDR3 protein is CSALKGEQFF. As DNA, the CDR3 is TGCAGTGCCCTAAAGGGTGAGCAGTTCTTC.

This clonotype was counted a few times. The chain is built from TRBV20-1 and TRBJ1-5; 8 bases align to TRBD1. The V and J ends lost 0 bases and 1 base, in that order; junction bases with no gene match: 5. The CDR3 has 16 amino acids. CDR1 DFQATT and CDR2 SNEGSKA come from the germline V gene (reference sequence). The CDR3 coding sequence is TGCAGTGCTAGAGATCTGGACAGGGTAAGCAATCAGCCCCAGCATTTT. This sequence encodes CSARDLDRVSNQPQHF.

This clonotype appeared a few times. The junction differs from germline at one of its ends, possibly a read error. The V gene is TRBV5-5, the J gene TRBJ1-3; tentative D call: TRBD1 (5 bases). The germline gives CDR1 SGHKS, CDR2 YYEKEE (reference sequence). The CDR3 totals 16 residues. In DNA form, the CDR3 reads TGCGCCAGCAGCTTGAAAGTGGGGGGGTCCGGAAACACCATATATTTT. The encoded protein is CASSLKVGGSGNTIYF.

The chain has TRBV6-5 and TRBJ2-5, with 10 bases matching TRBD2. J was trimmed by 4 bases and V by 2 bases; bases with no gene match: 4. CDR3 size: 15 residues. The germline V gene has CDR1 MNHEY and CDR2 SVGAGI. CDR3 bases: TGTGCCAGCAGTTACACTAGCGGGGACCGAGAGACCCAGTACTTC. Protein: CASSYTSGDRETQYF.

J is TRBJ1-1 and V is TRBV7-9; maybe TRBD1 (5 bases). Trimming stripped 5 bases from V and 12 bases from J, with 16 bases between. CDR1 is SEHNR and CDR2 is FQNEAQ in the germline V gene (reference sequence). CDR3 length: 12 residues. The CDR3 sequence is CASSATLGHTFF. The CDR3 region has the DNA TGTGCCAGCAGCGCGACATTGGGGCACACTTTCTTT.

This chain links TRBV20-1 with TRBJ1-2; TRBD1 agrees at 8 bases. Germline V gene data show CDR1 as DFQATT and CDR2 as SNEGSKA (reference sequence). The CDR3 totals 14 residues. Trimming cost V 4 bases and J 4 bases; bases outside gene matches: 8. Here the CDR3 DNA reads TGCAGTGCTATCGGCCGGGACAGGAGCTATGGCTACACCTTC. Amino acids: CSAIGRDRSYGYTF.

This clonotype showed up just a few times. The chain employs TRBV7-9 and TRBJ2-5; possible D gene TRBD2, 5 bases. TRBJ2-7 explains the end of the DNA better; the J call may be wrong. Germline values: CDR1 SEHNR, CDR2 FQNEAQ (reference sequence). The CDR3 runs to 14 residues. The CDR3 DNA follows: TGTGCCAGCAGCTCCGACGGGGTAGGCTACGAGCAGTACTTC. Its protein is CASSSDGVGYEQYF.

In its sample, this clonotype was seen once. This rearrangement joins TRBV20-1 to TRBJ2-3; 9 nucleotides line up with TRBD2. The CDR3 sequence is 15 residues long. V lost 7 bases, J lost 6 bases, and 14 bases stayed unmatched. CDR1 and CDR2 from the germline V gene are DFQATT and SNEGSKA (reference sequence). DNA of the CDR3: TGCAGTGTCCTCCCCCGCGGGGGGGCCGAGGATACGCAGTATTTT. Encoded protein: CSVLPRGGAEDTQYF.

This clonotype appeared a few times. V is TRBV5-1 and J is TRBJ1-1; no firm D call. CDR1 and CDR2 from the germline V gene are SGHRS and YFSETQ. This CDR3 is 15 amino acids long. V was cut by 4 bases and J by 2 bases, with 15 bases left in between. The CDR3 loop reads CASSHGRLTNTEAFF. The CDR3 DNA is TGCGCCAGCAGCCACGGACGGCTAACCAACACTGAAGCTTTCTTT.

This clonotype turned up a few times. A read error may produce the germline difference seen at one junction end. The DNA of the CDR3 is TGTGCCAGCAGCTCCGCTCGCGTCTACAAGCAGTACTTC. Translated, it gives CASSSARVYKQYF. The chain couples TRBV7-2 to TRBJ2-7, with D unresolved. In germline, CDR1 is SGHTA, CDR2 FQGNSA. The CDR3 spans 13 residues.

This chain joins TRBV27 and TRBJ1-4, with a possible D match to TRBD1 (6 bases). Trimming removed 6 bases from V and 0 bases from J, with 14 bases in between. The CDR3 length is 16 residues. CDR1 and CDR2 from the germline V gene are MNHEY and SMNVEV (reference sequence). CDR3 DNA sequence: TGTGCCAGCAGGAACCGGGGGCTTCCAACTAATGAAAAACTGTTTTTT. It translates to CASRNRGLPTNEKLFF. Using reference TRBV27 and TRBJ1-4 for the parts outside the CDR3, the full variable domain is EAQVTQNPRYLITVTGKKLTVTCSQNMNHEYMSWYRQDPGLGLRQIYYSMNVEVTDKGDVPEGYKVSRKEKRNFPLILESPSPNQTSLYFCASRNRGLPTNEKLFFGSGTQLSVL.

The J gene is TRBJ2-1, the V gene TRBV5-1; a weak D match, TRBD1 (8 bases). The ends were cut back, 1 base at V and 5 bases at J, with 16 bases in the middle. The CDR3 consists of 16 residues. Germline V gene data show CDR1 as SGHRS and CDR2 as YFSETQ. CDR3 amino acids: CASSLKGQGGNNEQFF. The CDR3 nucleotides are TGCGCCAGCAGCTTGAAAGGACAGGGAGGGAACAATGAGCAGTTCTTC.

At least ten counts were recorded for this clonotype. J is TRBJ2-3 and V is TRBV4-3, with a possible D match to TRBD1 (6 bases). This CDR3 comprises 15 residues. CDR1 LGHNA and CDR2 YSLEER come from the germline V gene. The germline V and J ends were trimmed by 6 bases and 5 bases, with 18 bases remaining between them. CDR3 sequence (DNA): TGCGCCAGCAGACTCGGACAGAGCTCTTTAGATACGCAGTATTTT. Protein: CASRLGQSSLDTQYF.

This chain joins TRBV4-2 and TRBJ2-3; a possible D gene is TRBD1 (5 bases). Trimming left V 0 bases short and J 6 bases short, with 10 bases between. There are 14 residues in the CDR3. Germline lookup yields CDR1 LGHNA and CDR2 YNFKEQ. The CDR3 sequence: CASSQDLSGDTQYF. The CDR3 nucleotides read TGTGCCAGCAGCCAAGATCTATCAGGGGATACGCAGTATTTT.